A selection of T cell receptor beta chains follows, all from one sample in a study of OX40 agonist ivuxolimab in advanced cancers. Assay used: immunoSEQ multiplex PCR; TCRdb lists only in-frame clones, some missing. The profile covers about 130,000 clones, with just over 90% appearing a single time and about 0.93% taken by the ten largest. The material was CD4+ or CD8+ T cells sorted from blood, obtained in a trial of the OX40 agonist ivuxolimab. The origin of the receptors is an adult with an advanced solid tumor such as melanoma, head and neck, liver or kidney cancer. Each CDR3 is given with its conserved first and last residue. The D gene is left open where the match is weak. Clone size is stated in some rows and not others, as once, few, many or a class when expanded.

CDR3	DNA	V	J	size	D
CASSLASSYNSPLHF	TGCGCCAGCAGCTTGGCAAGCTCCTATAATTCACCCCTCCACTTT	TRBV5-1	TRBJ1-6	once	-
CAISAIGRGESKNIQYF	TGTGCCATCAGTGCGATCGGGAGGGGGGAGAGCAAAAACATTCAGTACTTC	TRBV10-3	TRBJ2-4	-	TRBD2
CASSVSWINEKLFF	TGTGCCAGCAGCGTATCTTGGATTAATGAAAAACTGTTTTTT	TRBV9	TRBJ1-4	few	-
CASSFVGGELFF	TGTGCCAGCAGCTTTGTGGGCGGGGAGCTGTTTTTT	TRBV7-2	TRBJ2-2	-	-
CASSLTSGSAYEQYF	TGTGCCAGCAGCCTTACTAGCGGGAGCGCCTACGAGCAGTACTTC	TRBV11-3	TRBJ2-7	-	TRBD2
CATERGGGYTF	TGTGCCACTGAAAGAGGGGGTGGCTACACCTTC	TRBV28	TRBJ1-2	-	-
CASSLVQGTDRPYEQYF	TGTGCCAGCAGCTTAGTGCAGGGCACAGACCGCCCCTACGAGCAGTACTTC	TRBV7-2	TRBJ2-7	-	-
CASSSSYEQYF	TGTGCCAGCAGTTCCTCCTACGAGCAGTACTTC	TRBV28	TRBJ2-7	-	-
CASSLDARDTEAFF	TGTGCCAGCAGCTTGGATGCTAGGGACACTGAAGCTTTCTTT	TRBV5-4	TRBJ1-1	once	-
CASSSQGRDGTQYF	TGCGCCAGCAGCTCCCAGGGGAGGGACGGGACCCAGTACTTC	TRBV5-1	TRBJ2-5	once	-
CASSSQSTGSYGYTF	TGTGCCAGCAGTTCTCAATCAACAGGGAGCTATGGCTACACCTTC	TRBV6-5	TRBJ1-2	once	-
CASSPGTVNTEAFF	TGCGCCAGCAGTCCCGGGACAGTGAACACTGAAGCTTTCTTT	TRBV23-1	TRBJ1-1	-	TRBD1
CAIRDRGLADTEAFF	TGTGCCATACGGGACAGGGGGCTTGCAGACACTGAAGCTTTCTTT	TRBV10-3	TRBJ1-1	-	TRBD1
CASSSGAGDVETQYF	TGTGCCAGCAGTTCGGGGGCAGGGGACGTGGAGACCCAGTACTTC	TRBV7-2	TRBJ2-5	-	-